These T cell receptor beta chains were read from a single sample in a study of T-cell reconstitution after alpha-beta-depleted transplantation in children. MiXCR, run by TCRdb on the PCR reads, gives a single entry per CDR3 protein. The table records 700,000 or so distinct CDR3 sequences, 10% to 15% of them present only once. The source was PBMCs, collected before TCRalphabeta/CD19-depleted stem cell transplant. Receptors were obtained from a girl aged 2-10 years with congenital amegakaryocytic thrombocytopenia, due to receive a stem cell transplant. Each CDR3 is given with its conserved first and last residue. A D gene is named only where the DNA matches it firmly. Clone size is stated in some rows and not others, as once, few, many or a class when expanded.

CDR3 protein: CASRSAGSYEQYF
CDR3 DNA: TGTGCCAGCAGATCAGCGGGATCGTACGAGCAGTACTTC
J gene: TRBJ2-7
clone size: many
D gene: TRBD2
V gene: TRBV12-3/TRBV12-4
CDR3 length: 13

CDR3 protein: CASAQNGDTEAFF
CDR3 DNA: TGTGCCAGCGCGCAAAACGGGGACACTGAAGCTTTCTTT
J gene: TRBJ1-1
clone size: .
D gene: .
V gene: TRBV7-9
CDR3 length: 13

CDR3 protein: CASSQTAHPAETQYF
CDR3 DNA: TGCGCCAGCAGCCAGACAGCCCATCCCGCGGAGACCCAGTACTTC
J gene: TRBJ2-5
clone size: .
D gene: .
V gene: TRBV5-1
CDR3 length: 15

CDR3 protein: CASSQEGYRGNTEAFF
CDR3 DNA: TGTGCCAGCAGCCAGGAGGGGTACAGGGGGAACACTGAAGCTTTCTTT
J gene: TRBJ1-1
clone size: .
D gene: TRBD1
V gene: TRBV14
CDR3 length: 16

CDR3 protein: CASSLWALEDEQYF
CDR3 DNA: TGTGCCAGCAGCCTATGGGCCCTTGAGGACGAGCAGTACTTC
J gene: TRBJ2-7
clone size: few
D gene: .
V gene: TRBV7-9
CDR3 length: 14

CDR3 protein: CSAMRRISGANVLTF
CDR3 DNA: TGCAGCGCTATGAGGCGGATCTCTGGGGCCAACGTCCTGACTTTC
J gene: TRBJ2-6
clone size: many
D gene: .
V gene: TRBV29-1
CDR3 length: 15

CDR3 protein: CASSETGALSTDTQYF
CDR3 DNA: TGTGCCAGCAGTGAGACAGGTGCCCTTAGCACAGATACGCAGTATTTT
J gene: TRBJ2-3
clone size: many
D gene: .
V gene: TRBV12-3/TRBV12-4
CDR3 length: 16

CDR3 protein: CASSLGPIDRAGTEAFF
CDR3 DNA: TGCGCCAGCAGCTTGGGGCCTATTGACCGGGCGGGCACTGAAGCTTTCTTT
J gene: TRBJ1-1
clone size: many
D gene: .
V gene: TRBV5-1
CDR3 length: 17

CDR3 protein: CASSVADRLINTEAFF
CDR3 DNA: TGTGCCAGCAGCGTAGCGGACAGGCTGATTAACACTGAAGCTTTCTTT
J gene: TRBJ1-1
clone size: many
D gene: TRBD1
V gene: TRBV5-6
CDR3 length: 16

CDR3 protein: CAIRSGVAGANGNEQFF
CDR3 DNA: TGTGCCATCAGAAGTGGGGTAGCGGGAGCGAACGGCAATGAGCAGTTCTTC
J gene: TRBJ2-1
clone size: many
D gene: TRBD2
V gene: TRBV10-3
CDR3 length: 17

CDR3 protein: CASSLTPGQPPLNEQFF
CDR3 DNA: TGTGCCAGCAGCTTGACGCCGGGACAACCCCCCCTTAATGAGCAGTTCTTC
J gene: TRBJ2-1
clone size: .
D gene: .
V gene: TRBV7-7
CDR3 length: 17

CDR3 protein: CASGSTPVSYNEQFF
CDR3 DNA: TGTGCCAGCGGCTCTACCCCCGTCTCCTACAATGAGCAGTTCTTC
J gene: TRBJ2-1
clone size: many
D gene: .
V gene: TRBV27
CDR3 length: 15

CDR3 protein: CASSQAAGSYEQYF
CDR3 DNA: TGTGCCAGCAGCCAAGCGGCGGGGTCCTACGAGCAGTACTTC
J gene: TRBJ2-7
clone size: .
D gene: .
V gene: TRBV14
CDR3 length: 14

CDR3 protein: CASSLGLAGESPRSYNEQFF
CDR3 DNA: TGCGCCAGCAGCCTAGGACTAGCGGGAGAGTCCCCTAGGTCCTACAATGAGCAGTTCTTC
J gene: TRBJ2-1
clone size: many
D gene: TRBD2
V gene: TRBV5-1
CDR3 length: 20

CDR3 protein: CASRTGALNEQFF
CDR3 DNA: TGTGCCAGCAGGACGGGAGCCCTCAATGAGCAGTTCTTC
J gene: TRBJ2-1
clone size: few
D gene: .
V gene: TRBV6-6
CDR3 length: 13

CDR3 protein: CAIAGGGGYTF
CDR3 DNA: TGTGCCATCGCGGGGGGAGGTGGCTACACCTTC
J gene: TRBJ1-2
clone size: few
D gene: .
V gene: TRBV10-3
CDR3 length: 11